The 19 T cell receptor beta chains listed next were all sequenced from one sample in a study of blood T cells in healthy people across ages. For the second PCR, which ran for about 7 to 11 cycles, a sample-barcoded 5' primer and a J-beta primer mix were used. One entry per CDR3 protein, called by TCRdb with MiXCR from the 5' RACE reads. The table shows 900,000 to 950,000 distinct CDR3 sequences, with almost 30% occurring only once. These data were also filed under a second study, of T cells of mothers and their children.

The sample was blood. These receptors were taken from a woman aged 40 to 49 in good health.

This clonotype showed up just a few times. V gene TRBV20-1 combines with J gene TRBJ2-1, with D unresolved. In germline, CDR1 is DFQATT, CDR2 SNEGSKA (reference sequence). V was pared by 6 bases and J by 2 bases, with 20 bases between. There are 16 residues in the CDR3. The CDR3 reads CSALRMVYVAYNEQFF. The DNA of the CDR3 is TGCAGTGCCCTACGAATGGTGTACGTAGCCTACAATGAGCAGTTCTTC.

This clonotype was picked up a small number of times. The chain combines TRBV7-3 with TRBJ2-7; no firm D call. CDR3 length equals 15 residues. V lost 2 bases and J lost 4, with 15 bases in between. Germline V CDR1 and CDR2: SGHTA, FQGTGA. CDR3 protein: CASSLSGPGLYEQYF. In nucleotides, the CDR3 is TGTGCCAGCAGCTTATCTGGGCCAGGCCTGTACGAGCAGTACTTC.

This clonotype was counted ten times or more. The genes are TRBV5-1 and TRBJ2-7; D not certain. CDR3 length: 14 residues. The germline gives CDR1 SGHRS, CDR2 YFSETQ. V was trimmed by 1 base and J by 2 bases, leaving 10 bases between them. This chain's CDR3 is CASSLKGTAYEQYF. CDR3 nucleotides: TGCGCCAGCAGCTTGAAGGGCACCGCCTACGAGCAGTACTTC.

In this sample, this clonotype turned up a few times. J is TRBJ1-6 and V is TRBV30; D is uncertain. The CDR3 runs to 14 residues. CDR1 and CDR2 (germline): GTSNPN, SVGIG (reference sequence). Trimming took 1 base from V and 7 from J, leaving 11 bases between them. DNA for the CDR3: TGTGCCTGGAGTGAGGCAGCCCTCAATTCACCCCTCCACTTT. Amino acid sequence: CAWSEAALNSPLHF.

Ten or more counts support this clonotype. The V call is TRBV20-1, the J call TRBJ2-7; no definite D call. Per germline, CDR1 DFQATT and CDR2 SNEGSKA (reference sequence). V was cut by 0 bases and J by 4 bases, with 10 bases left in between. The CDR3 spans 13 residues. CDR3 coding DNA: TGCAGTGCTAGAGAGAGCAGGCCTTACGAGCAGTACTTC. It translates to CSARESRPYEQYF.

This clonotype came up a few times. Germline is not matched at one junction end, which may reflect a read error. The chain is built from TRBV28 and TRBJ1-2, with D unresolved. Germline assignment: CDR1 MDHEN and CDR2 SYDVKM. CDR3 size: 14 residues. As DNA, the CDR3 is TGTGCCAGCAGTCTCAACTCGGACGTCTATGGCCACACCTTC. Translating it yields CASSLNSDVYGHTF.

This sequence joins TRBV7-2 and TRBJ1-2; 8 bases match TRBD1. V dropped 2 bases and J dropped 8; count of bases not matched to a gene: 16. The CDR3 has 17 amino acids. Germline V lookup: CDR1 SGHTA, CDR2 FQGNSA. The CDR3 coding sequence is TGTGCCAGCAGCTTAAGTCCGGGACAGGCCTTGGAGAGGGGCTACACCTTC. Translating it yields CASSLSPGQALERGYTF.

This sequence joins TRBV6-1 and TRBJ2-3; D might be TRBD1 or TRBD2, each matching 5 bases. Germline V gene data show CDR1 as MNHNS and CDR2 as SASEGT. This CDR3 is 16 amino acids long. The ends were cut back, 5 bases at V and 1 base at J, with 16 bases in the middle. The CDR3 sequence is CASSRAAWDRTDTQYF. The DNA of the CDR3 is TGTGCCAGCAGTAGGGCCGCCTGGGACCGCACAGATACGCAGTATTTT.

In its sample, this clonotype was seen many times. Sequence at one end of the junction differs from germline and may be a read error. The rearrangement links TRBV5-1 to TRBJ2-7; 7 bases line up with TRBD1. Per the germline V gene, CDR1 is SGHRS and CDR2 is YFSETQ. CDR3 length: 12 amino acids. The CDR3 nucleotides are TGTGCCAGCAGCCGACAGGGCTACGAGCAGTACTTC. As protein: CASSRQGYEQYF.

The genes are TRBV5-5 and TRBJ1-2, with TRBD1 matching 9 bases. CDR1 and CDR2 from the germline V gene are SGHKS and YYEKEE (reference sequence). The ends lost 0 bases at V and 6 bases at J; junction bases unmatched: 6. The CDR3 sequence is 15 residues long. The chain's CDR3 is CASSLGGQGPDGYTF. The CDR3 coding sequence is TGTGCCAGCAGCTTGGGGGGACAGGGCCCCGATGGCTACACCTTC.

This clonotype was found a few times. A much larger clonotype is one base distant, so this may be a read error. The rearrangement joins TRBV29-1 to TRBJ2-6; 7 nucleotides agree with TRBD2. This CDR3 is 13 amino acids long. The germline V gene encodes CDR1 SQVTM and CDR2 ANQGSEA. As DNA, the CDR3 is TGCAGCGTTGGGGAGGGTCTGGCCAACGTCCGGACTTTC. Encoded protein: CSVGEGLANVRTF.

This clonotype was seen repeatedly, ten times or more. The DNA of the CDR3 is TGTGCCAGCAGTTCCCTTGTGAACTATGGCTACACCTTC. It encodes CASSSLVNYGYTF. This chain connects TRBV12-3 or TRBV12-4 to TRBJ1-2; no clear D. CDR3 length: 13 amino acids. V shed 4 bases and J shed 2 bases, with 8 bases lying between them.

The genes are TRBV6-5 and TRBJ1-2; the D is unclear. CDR1 and CDR2 (germline): MNHEY, SVGAGI. This CDR3 is built from 16 residues. V was clipped by 6 bases and J by 0 bases, with 17 bases between them. This chain's CDR3 is CASSQTGLGTNYGYTF. CDR3 coding DNA: TGTGCCAGCAGCCAGACGGGGTTGGGGACTAACTATGGCTACACCTTC.

This clonotype was detected ten times or more. This chain uses TRBV6-2 or TRBV6-3 with TRBJ2-5; 12 bases fit TRBD2. Germline lookup yields CDR1 MNHEY and CDR2 SVGEGT. The J segment lost 0 bases and the V segment lost 7 bases, leaving 6 bases of the junction unmatched. This CDR3 is 16 amino acids long. In DNA, the CDR3 is TGTGCCAGCAACCCCGGACTAGCGGGGTACCAAGAGACCCAGTACTTC. The encoded protein is CASNPGLAGYQETQYF.

The V and J genes are TRBV21-1 and TRBJ1-5. TRBV21-1 is given as a pseudogene. CDR3 length equals 16 residues. The CDR3 reads CASSRGRKNSNQPQHF. For the CDR3, the DNA is TGTGCCAGCAGCCGAGGGCGGAAGAATAGCAATCAGCCCCAGCATTTT.

The rearrangement joins TRBV2 to TRBJ1-5; 7 positions match TRBD1. The germline gives CDR1 SNHLY, CDR2 FYNNEI. J was trimmed by 7 bases and V by 11 bases; bases with no gene match: 14. This CDR3 has 14 residues. CDR3 loop: CAGLDRVGPQPQHF. The DNA for the CDR3 is TGTGCCGGCCTCGACAGGGTCGGCCCCCAGCCCCAGCATTTT.

The genes are TRBV24-1 and TRBJ2-7; 7 bases are a match to TRBD1. The CDR3 covers 15 residues. CDR1 and CDR2 from the germline V gene are KGHDR and SFDVKD. The V segment lost 3 bases and the J segment 2 bases; nucleotides outside the gene matches: 6. Written as DNA, the CDR3 is TGTGCCACCAGTGATCCCGGGACAGTTCCCTACGAGCAGTACTTC. Translation gives CATSDPGTVPYEQYF.

The chain links TRBV6-1 to TRBJ2-7, with a weak D call TRBD1 (6 bases). The CDR3 consists of 15 residues. V shed 5 bases and J shed 0 bases, with 14 bases lying between them. CDR1 and CDR2 from the germline V gene are MNHNS and SASEGT. CDR3 protein: CASSKEWTASYEQYF. The CDR3 bases are TGTGCCAGCAGTAAAGAGTGGACAGCCTCCTACGAGCAGTACTTC.

This clonotype was seen only a few times. V usage is TRBV20-1 and J usage is TRBJ2-2, with 7 bases aligning to TRBD2. Losses at the gene ends were 6 bases for V and 7 bases for J; bases not matched to a gene: 11. Germline loops: CDR1 DFQATT, CDR2 SNEGSKA (reference sequence). CDR3 length equals 14 residues. The CDR3 nucleotides are TGCAGTGCCGGGCTCAGCGGGATGGGCGGGGAGCTGTTTTTT. Protein: CSAGLSGMGGELFF.